Listed here are 24 T cell receptor beta chains from one sample, sequenced in a study of OX40 agonist ivuxolimab in advanced cancers. Method: immunoSEQ multiplex PCR; TCRdb's copy keeps in-frame clones and lacks some. The sample shows 65,000 to 95,000 clones, roughly 80% of them seen only once. Sequenced here: CD4+ or CD8+ T cells sorted from blood, sampled in a trial of the OX40 agonist ivuxolimab. The receptors here all came from an adult with an advanced solid tumor such as melanoma, head and neck, liver or kidney cancer.

The chain carries TRBV9 and TRBJ1-6; D is uncertain. The CDR3 runs to 14 residues. V dropped 0 bases and J dropped 10 bases, with 11 bases sitting between them. Germline CDR1 SGDLS, CDR2 YYNGEE. CDR3 protein: CASSVEVERSPLHF. Written as DNA, the CDR3 is TGTGCCAGCAGCGTAGAGGTAGAGAGGTCACCCCTCCACTTT.

This clone was seen a handful of times. This rearrangement joins TRBV5-4 to TRBJ2-7; TRBD1 matches 7 bases. This CDR3 is built from 14 residues. The ends lost 0 bases at V and 2 bases at J; junction bases unmatched: 2. The germline gives CDR1 SGHNT, CDR2 YYREEE (reference sequence). CDR3 amino acids: CASSLEQGPYEQYF. The CDR3 nucleotides are TGTGCCAGCAGCTTGGAACAGGGGCCCTACGAGCAGTACTTC.

This clone was counted between two and nine times. The genes are TRBV4-2 and TRBJ2-7; 16 positions match TRBD2. There are 20 residues in the CDR3. CDR1 is LGHNA and CDR2 is YNFKEQ in the germline V gene. After removal of 3 bases from V and 0 bases from J, the junction contained 11 bases not matched to a gene. The CDR3 loop reads CASSHLTGTSGRATSYEQYF. The CDR3, as DNA: TGTGCCAGCAGCCACCTTACCGGGACTAGCGGGAGGGCGACCTCCTACGAGCAGTACTTC.

This clone has only a few counts. The chain recombines TRBV9 with TRBJ2-3; D is undetermined. CDR3 length: 17 residues. V lost 4 bases to trimming and J lost 0 bases, with 18 bases between them. Germline V CDR1 and CDR2: SGDLS, YYNGEE. The CDR3 DNA is TGTGCCAGCAGCCCCTCCGGCAAGCGCACTAGCACAGATACGCAGTATTTT. The encoded protein is CASSPSGKRTSTDTQYF.

J is TRBJ1-3 and V is TRBV5-1; no clear D. CDR3 size: 16 residues. Germline values: CDR1 SGHRS, CDR2 YFSETQ. V was shortened by 4 bases and J by 4 bases, with 18 bases between the two germline ends. For the CDR3, the DNA is TGCGCCAGCAGCATTGGAATGTCGGGATTGGGAAACACCATATATTTT. Protein product: CASSIGMSGLGNTIYF.

This rearrangement joins TRBV11-3 to TRBJ2-1, with 10 bases lining up with TRBD1. Germline trimming cut 2 bases from V and 5 bases from J; bases unmatched to any gene: 3. The CDR3 has 15 amino acids. Germline V CDR1 and CDR2: SGHNT, YENEEA. CDR3 amino acids: CASSLPGTGDNEQFF. The CDR3 DNA follows: TGTGCCAGCAGCTTACCCGGGACAGGGGACAATGAGCAGTTCTTC.

This clone was counted a few times. CDR3: CASSSQPIGLAGGQETQYF. The CDR3 coding sequence is TGCGCCAGCAGCTCGCAACCCATCGGACTAGCGGGAGGTCAAGAGACCCAGTACTTC. The chain links TRBV5-1 to TRBJ2-5; TRBD2 aligns across 14 bases. The germline V gene has CDR1 SGHRS and CDR2 YFSETQ. The junction had 12 bases not matched to a gene; V was cut back by 3 bases and J by 2 bases. CDR3 length equals 19 residues.

The chain employs TRBV30 and TRBJ1-3, with a weak D call TRBD1 (6 bases). Trimming pared 3 bases from V and 2 bases from J, leaving 11 bases between. CDR1 and CDR2 (germline): GTSNPN, SVGIG (reference sequence). The CDR3 loop spans 14 amino acids. The CDR3, as DNA: TGTGCCTGGAGCGTAGGGGGACCTGGAAACACCATATATTTT. This gives the protein CAWSVGGPGNTIYF. The entire variable domain, with the rest obtained from reference TRBV30 and TRBJ1-3, is as follows: SQTIHQWPATLVQPVGSPLSLECTVEGTSNPNLYWYRQAAGRGLQLLFYSVGIGQISSEVPQNLSASRPQDRQFILSSKKLLLSDSGFYLCAWSVGGPGNTIYFGEGSWLTVV.

The gene calls are TRBV7-8 and TRBJ2-7, with 12 bases that match TRBD2. CDR1 and CDR2 (germline): SGHVS, FQNEAQ. The length of the CDR3 is 14 residues. Trimming cost V 6 bases and J 4 bases; bases outside gene matches: 4. Here the CDR3 DNA reads TGTGCCAGCAGGCTAGCGGGAGGGGGTTACGAGCAGTACTTC. This codes for CASRLAGGGYEQYF.

V usage is TRBV2 and J usage is TRBJ1-2; TRBD1 might be the D (6 bases). This CDR3 has 13 amino acids. V shed 1 base and J shed 8 bases, with 11 bases lying between them. The V gene's germline CDR1 is SNHLY and CDR2 FYNNEI. CDR3 DNA: TGTGCCAGCAGTGAAGACAGGGTTTACGGCTACACCTTC. It codes for CASSEDRVYGYTF.

The CDR3 region is CASSTGQGATDTQYF. The CDR3 DNA sequence: TGTGCCAGCAGCACTGGACAGGGGGCGACAGATACGCAGTATTTT. The chain couples TRBV7-2 to TRBJ2-3; 11 positions agree with TRBD1. The CDR3 contains 15 residues. The V gene's germline CDR1 is SGHTA and CDR2 FQGNSA. With V trimmed by 5 bases and J by 3 bases, 4 bases remained unmatched. Combining the CDR3 with reference TRBV7-2 and TRBJ2-3 gives the whole variable domain GAGVSQSPSNKVTEKGKDVELRCDPISGHTALYWYRQSLGQGLEFLIYFQGNSAPDKSGLPSDRFSAERTGGSVSTLTIQRTQQEDSAVYLCASSTGQGATDTQYFGPGTRLTVL.

The V gene is TRBV5-5, the J gene TRBJ2-7; D unclear. With 0 bases removed from V and 1 base from J, the gap between germline ends came to 8 bases. Germline V CDR1 and CDR2: SGHKS, YYEKEE (reference sequence). The CDR3 has 14 residues. CDR3 protein: CASSLGTASYEQYF. CDR3 nucleotides: TGTGCCAGCAGCTTGGGAACAGCGTCCTACGAGCAGTACTTC.

The rearrangement joins TRBV4-1 to TRBJ2-7; 7 bases map to TRBD1. The CDR3 spans 15 residues. The V gene end was trimmed by 1 base and the J gene end by 0 bases; junction bases not matched to a gene: 3. Germline values: CDR1 MGHRA, CDR2 YSYEKL. Here the CDR3 DNA reads TGCGCCAGCAGCCAAGTCTGGGACAGCTCCTACGAGCAGTACTTC. Translated, it gives CASSQVWDSSYEQYF.

This chain joins TRBV11-2 and TRBJ2-5; possibly TRBD1 for D (6 bases). This CDR3 has 16 amino acids. Germline V lookup: CDR1 SGHAT, CDR2 FQNNGV. V was trimmed by 5 bases and J by 5 bases, leaving 21 bases between them. CDR3 residues: CASSERLQGLGETQYF. In nucleotides, the CDR3 is TGTGCCAGCAGCGAGAGACTACAGGGTTTGGGGGAGACCCAGTACTTC.

The gene calls are TRBV2 and TRBJ2-3; maybe TRBD1 (6 bases). Germline assignment: CDR1 SNHLY and CDR2 FYNNEI. V lost 6 bases and J lost 2, with 6 bases in between. This CDR3 has 12 amino acids. In DNA form, the CDR3 reads TGTGCCAGCAGGGGGGCCACAGATACGCAGTATTTT. As protein: CASRGATDTQYF.

The rearrangement links TRBV5-4 to TRBJ1-4; 11 bases agree with TRBD1. The V and J ends lost 4 bases and 3 bases, in that order; junction bases with no gene match: 11. The germline gives CDR1 SGHNT, CDR2 YYREEE (reference sequence). The CDR3 consists of 18 residues. The CDR3 DNA sequence: TGTGCCAGCAGCACCGGGACAGGGGGTTTTATCCCTAATGAAAAACTGTTTTTT. This gives the protein CASSTGTGGFIPNEKLFF.

This sequence joins TRBV5-5 and TRBJ2-1; unclear D gene. Looked up from germline, CDR1 is SGHKS and CDR2 is YYEKEE (reference sequence). CDR3 length: 12 amino acids. Trimming removed 4 bases from V and 7 bases from J, with 9 bases in between. CDR3 in DNA: TGTGCCAGCAGCATGAATAGGAATGAGCAGTTCTTC. It translates to CASSMNRNEQFF.

In nucleotides, the CDR3 is TGTGCCACCAGCAGAGACGGGGGAACCTATACGCAGTATTTT. Protein product: CATSRDGGTYTQYF. The genes are TRBV15 and TRBJ2-3; D is possibly TRBD2 (6 bases). The germline V and J ends were trimmed by 0 bases and 7 bases, with 11 bases remaining between them. Germline CDR1 is LNHNV and CDR2 is YYDKDF (reference sequence). The CDR3 totals 14 residues.

The chain employs TRBV7-2 and TRBJ1-3; D gene unclear. Per the germline V gene, CDR1 is SGHTA and CDR2 is FQGNSA. The V and J ends lost 0 bases and 0 bases respectively, with 15 bases between them. This CDR3 contains 18 residues. The CDR3 DNA is TGTGCCAGCAGCTTAGCTATTTTAAGCCCCGGCTCTGGAAACACCATATATTTT. It specifies CASSLAILSPGSGNTIYF.

The chain recombines TRBV5-6 with TRBJ2-1; D tentatively fits TRBD1 or TRBD2 (6 bases each). Trimming left V 3 bases short and J 10 bases short, with 14 bases between. Germline V gene sequence: CDR1 SGHDT, CDR2 YYEEEE. This CDR3 comprises 13 residues. The DNA for the CDR3 is TGTGCCAGCAGCTCGGGGGCCTTACCCGAGCAGTTCTTC. Translated, it gives CASSSGALPEQFF.

The rearrangement links TRBV28 to TRBJ2-1; D is perhaps TRBD1 (6 bases). The ends were cut back, 1 base at V and 3 bases at J, with 19 bases in the middle. The V gene's germline CDR1 is MDHEN and CDR2 SYDVKM. CDR3 length: 18 residues. For the CDR3, the DNA is TGTGCCAGCAGTTTATCAGGTTGGGGACACCGAGGCTACAATGAGCAGTTCTTC. Translating gives CASSLSGWGHRGYNEQFF.

CDR3 amino acids: CASSLVRGRNTEAFF. CDR3 coding DNA: TGTGCCAGCAGCTTAGTCCGGGGCCGGAACACTGAAGCTTTCTTT. The V call is TRBV11-2, the J call TRBJ1-1; TRBD1 is a possible D gene (5 bases). The germline V and J ends were trimmed by 1 base and 1 base, with 10 bases remaining between them. Germline V gene sequence: CDR1 SGHAT, CDR2 FQNNGV. The CDR3 is 15 residues long.

The chain links TRBV11-2 to TRBJ2-1; 12 bases fit TRBD2. The V and J ends lost 0 bases and 5 bases, in that order; junction bases with no gene match: 8. The V gene's germline CDR1 is SGHAT and CDR2 FQNNGV. The CDR3 sequence is 18 residues long. CDR3: CASSLELGLAGLHNEQFF. The CDR3 DNA is TGTGCCAGCAGCTTAGAGCTGGGACTAGCGGGTCTCCACAATGAGCAGTTCTTC.

This chain links TRBV7-9 with TRBJ2-7; 9 bases agree with TRBD1. The V gene's germline CDR1 is SEHNR and CDR2 FQNEAQ (reference sequence). CDR3 size: 16 residues. The trim removed 0 bases at V and 1 base at J, leaving 4 bases unmatched. The DNA for the CDR3 is TGTGCCAGCAGCTTAGCCACAGGGGGCAAGTCCTACGAGCAGTACTTC. Translating it yields CASSLATGGKSYEQYF.